The clone carrying this TCR beta chain was observed at least ten times. Its cognate antigen is unknown. This entry is derived from a study of response to subunit inactivated influenza vaccine. Study-wide findings and caveats: That few new T cells are recruited by each seasonal influenza vaccination was the authors' suggestion.

TCRdb re-called the RT-PCR reads with MiXCR, one entry per CDR3 protein. The repertoire includes about 160,000 distinct CDR3 sequences, roughly a tenth of them detected once, and 9.5% to 15% sits in the top ten. This CDR3 region has 14 residues. Trimming pared 1 base from V and 4 bases from J, leaving 11 bases between. The germline CDR1 and CDR2 sequences are SGHRS and YFSETQ. The chain uses TRBV5-1 and TRBJ1-2; D is possibly TRBD1 (6 bases). This specimen was non-naive T cells sorted from PBMCs, taken 40 to 50 days after vaccination. This receptor was taken from a man over 45 who received an inactivated influenza vaccine. In nucleotides, the CDR3 is TGCGCCAGCAGCTTGCAGGGGCAATCCTATGGCTACACCTTC. It is translated as CASSLQGQSYGYTF.